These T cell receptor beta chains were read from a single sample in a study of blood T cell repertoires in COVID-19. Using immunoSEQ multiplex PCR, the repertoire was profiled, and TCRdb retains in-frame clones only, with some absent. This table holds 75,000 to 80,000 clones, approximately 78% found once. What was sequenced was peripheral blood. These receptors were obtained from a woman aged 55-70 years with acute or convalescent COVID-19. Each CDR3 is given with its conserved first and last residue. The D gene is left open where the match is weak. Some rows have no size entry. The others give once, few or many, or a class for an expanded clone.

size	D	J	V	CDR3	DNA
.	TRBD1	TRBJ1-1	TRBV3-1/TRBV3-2	CASSETGVWESAEAFF	TGTGCCAGCAGCGAGACAGGGGTGTGGGAGAGTGCTGAAGCTTTCTTT
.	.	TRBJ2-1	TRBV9	CASSVAPRGNEQFF	TGTGCCAGCAGCGTAGCCCCCCGGGGCAATGAGCAGTTCTTC
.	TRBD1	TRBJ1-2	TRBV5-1	CASKDRDYGYTF	TGCGCCAGCAAGGACAGGGACTATGGCTACACCTTC
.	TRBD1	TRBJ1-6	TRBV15	CATSRDEDRGRFGNSPLHF	TGTGCCACCAGCAGAGATGAGGACAGGGGGCGTTTTGGGAATTCACCCCTCCACTTT
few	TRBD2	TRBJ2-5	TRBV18	CASSPGGEETQYF	TGTGCCAGCTCACCAGGGGGGGAGGAGACCCAGTACTTC
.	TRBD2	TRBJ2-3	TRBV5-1	CASSLERGTRTDTQYF	TGCGCCAGCAGCTTGGAGCGGGGAACTCGCACAGATACGCAGTATTTT
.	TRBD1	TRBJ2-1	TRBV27	CASSWGTGRNEQFF	TGTGCCAGCAGCTGGGGGACAGGCCGCAATGAGCAGTTCTTC
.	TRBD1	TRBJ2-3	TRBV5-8	CASSLKGDRRTDTQYF	TGTGCCAGCAGCTTGAAAGGGGACAGGCGCACAGATACGCAGTATTTT
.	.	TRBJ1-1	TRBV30	CAWNRVNTEAFF	TGTGCCTGGAACCGGGTTAACACTGAAGCTTTCTTT
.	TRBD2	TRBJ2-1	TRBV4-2	CASSTLAGANNEQFF	TGTGCCAGCAGCACCCTAGCGGGGGCGAACAATGAGCAGTTCTTC
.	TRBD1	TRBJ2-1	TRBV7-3	CASSVRDRAYNEQFF	TGTGCCAGCAGCGTCCGGGACAGGGCCTATAATGAGCAGTTCTTC
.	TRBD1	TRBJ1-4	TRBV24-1	CATSETGGEEKLFF	TGTGCCACCAGTGAAACAGGGGGGGAAGAAAAACTGTTTTTT
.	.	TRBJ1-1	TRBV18	CASSLTRETEAFF	TGTGCCAGCTCGCTGACCAGGGAAACTGAAGCTTTCTTT
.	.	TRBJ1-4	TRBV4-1	CASSWDGLATNEKLFF	TGCGCCAGCAGCTGGGACGGACTAGCAACTAATGAAAAACTGTTTTTT
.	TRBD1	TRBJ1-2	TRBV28	CASSATGRGYTF	TGTGCCAGCAGTGCGACAGGGAGGGGCTACACCTTC
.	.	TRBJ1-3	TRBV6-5	CASSPDFYSGNTIYF	TGTGCCAGCAGTCCGGACTTCTACTCTGGAAACACCATATATTTT
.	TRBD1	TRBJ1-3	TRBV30	CASSGTGASLSSGNTIYF	TGTGCCTCCTCCGGGACAGGGGCGTCTCTATCCTCTGGAAACACCATATATTTT
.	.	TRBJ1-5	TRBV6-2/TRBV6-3	CASSWLQGVGQPQHF	TGTGCCAGCAGTTGGTTACAGGGAGTGGGCCAGCCCCAGCATTTT
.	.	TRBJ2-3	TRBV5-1	CASSLVGEPSTDTQYF	TGCGCCAGCAGCTTGGTTGGAGAACCGAGCACAGATACGCAGTATTTT
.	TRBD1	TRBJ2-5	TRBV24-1	CATSDLRQGQETQYF	TGTGCCACCAGTGATCTTAGACAGGGCCAAGAGACCCAGTACTTC
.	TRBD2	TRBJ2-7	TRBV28	CASSSNPPSGDYEQYF	TGTGCCAGCAGTTCTAACCCCCCTAGCGGGGACTACGAGCAGTACTTC
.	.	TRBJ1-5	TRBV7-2	CASSLVAGQGNQPQHF	TGTGCCAGCAGCTTAGTGGCAGGGCAAGGCAATCAGCCCCAGCATTTT
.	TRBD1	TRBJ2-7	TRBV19	CASSMGTGEVYEQYF	TGTGCCAGTAGTATGGGGACAGGGGAAGTCTACGAGCAGTACTTC
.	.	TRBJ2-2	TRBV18	CASSLQYGTSNTGELFF	TGTGCCAGCTCACTCCAATACGGGACATCGAACACCGGGGAGCTGTTTTTT
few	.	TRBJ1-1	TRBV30	CAWAGDSPEAFF	TGTGCCTGGGCCGGGGACTCGCCAGAAGCTTTCTTT
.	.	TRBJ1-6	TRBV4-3	CASSQDLRGGSPLHF	TGCGCCAGCAGCCAAGATCTCCGGGGTGGATCACCCCTCCACTTT
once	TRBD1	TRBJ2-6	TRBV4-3	CASSSRDRPSGANVLTF	TGCGCCAGCAGCTCCCGGGACAGACCTTCTGGGGCCAACGTCCTGACTTTC
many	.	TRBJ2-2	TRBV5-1	CASSVSGEDGTGELFF	TGCGCCAGCAGTGTCTCGGGGGAAGACGGCACCGGGGAGCTGTTTTTT
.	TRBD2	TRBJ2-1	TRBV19	CASSIVAGEPYNEQFF	TGTGCCAGTAGTATAGTGGCGGGGGAGCCCTACAATGAGCAGTTCTTC
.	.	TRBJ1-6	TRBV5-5	CASSDLGGNSPLHF	TGTGCCAGCAGCGATCTGGGGGGAAATTCACCCCTCCACTTT
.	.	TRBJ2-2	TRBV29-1	CSVAVTGTGELFF	TGCAGCGTTGCCGTCACAGGCACCGGGGAGCTGTTTTTT
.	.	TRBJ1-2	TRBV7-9	CASTRSGETSGGYTF	TGTGCCAGCACCCGCTCTGGGGAGACTTCGGGGGGCTACACCTTC
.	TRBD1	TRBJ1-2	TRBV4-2	CASSPGQDPYGYTF	TGTGCCAGCAGCCCGGGACAGGACCCTTATGGCTACACCTTC
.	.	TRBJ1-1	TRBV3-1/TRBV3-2	CASSQGGRKAFF	TGTGCCAGCAGCCAAGGGGGGCGTAAAGCTTTCTTT
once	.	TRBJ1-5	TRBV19	CASITTSDSNQPQHF	TGTGCCAGTATAACAACCTCCGATAGCAATCAGCCCCAGCATTTT
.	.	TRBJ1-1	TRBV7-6	CASSLRRVPATEAFF	TGTGCCAGCAGCCTACGACGGGTCCCGGCCACTGAAGCTTTCTTT